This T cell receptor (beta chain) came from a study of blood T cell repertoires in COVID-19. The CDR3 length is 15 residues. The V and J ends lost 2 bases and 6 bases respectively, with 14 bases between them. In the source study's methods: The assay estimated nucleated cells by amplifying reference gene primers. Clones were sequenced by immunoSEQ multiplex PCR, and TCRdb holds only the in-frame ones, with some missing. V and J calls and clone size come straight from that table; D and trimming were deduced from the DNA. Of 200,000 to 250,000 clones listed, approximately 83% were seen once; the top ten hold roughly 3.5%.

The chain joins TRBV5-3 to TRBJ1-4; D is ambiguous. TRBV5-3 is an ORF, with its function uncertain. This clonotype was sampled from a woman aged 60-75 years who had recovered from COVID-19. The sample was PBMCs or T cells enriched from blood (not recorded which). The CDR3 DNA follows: TGTGCCAGAAGCTTAACGGCGAGGAGAGATGAAAAACTGTTTTTT. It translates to CARSLTARRDEKLFF.